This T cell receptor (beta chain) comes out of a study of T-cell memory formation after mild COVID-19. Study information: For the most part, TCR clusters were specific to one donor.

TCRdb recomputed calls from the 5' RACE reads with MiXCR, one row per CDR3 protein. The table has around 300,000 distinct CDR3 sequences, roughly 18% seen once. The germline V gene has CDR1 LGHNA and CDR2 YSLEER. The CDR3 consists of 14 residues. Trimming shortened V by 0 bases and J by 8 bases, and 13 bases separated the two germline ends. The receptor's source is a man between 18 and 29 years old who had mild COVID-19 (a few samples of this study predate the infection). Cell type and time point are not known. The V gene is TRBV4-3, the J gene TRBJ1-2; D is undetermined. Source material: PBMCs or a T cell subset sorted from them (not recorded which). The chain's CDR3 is CASSQDYSGGGYTF. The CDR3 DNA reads TGCGCCAGCAGCCAAGATTACAGCGGCGGGGGCTACACCTTC.